This T cell receptor (beta chain) emerged from a study of CD8+ T cells in alopecia areata. Study results and limitations: Unlike in mice, where it was clearer, TCR sharing across patients was less clear, possibly HLA-related.

Following extraction, RNA underwent reverse transcription to cDNA, which served as the sequencing template. Repertoires were generated with immunoSEQ multiplex PCR, while TCRdb's copy carries only in-frame clones and drops some. Of 130,000 or so clones in the sample, 40% to 55% were seen once. Trimming stripped 0 bases from V and 4 bases from J, with 4 bases between. Germline CDR1 and CDR2: GTSNPN and SVGIG (reference sequence). The CDR3 totals 11 residues. Only a few counts were recorded for this clone. Its specificity is not known. The sample carries other DNA sequences with the same CDR3. The chain employs TRBV30 and TRBJ2-7; no firm D call. This TCR derives from a human donor with alopecia areata. Sequencing input: NKG2D-low CD8+ T cells sorted from blood. The CDR3 sequence is CAWSVGYEQYF. The CDR3 DNA sequence: TGTGCCTGGAGTGTTGGGTACGAGCAGTACTTC.